This TCR beta chain was identified in a study of beta chain features in type 1 diabetes. Overall study results and limits: Within patients, naive, central memory and Treg TCRB repertoires seemed more similar than within healthy donors.

This clone came up a few times. Its matching antigen is unknown. Via the markers CD45RO/CCR7/CD25/CD127/CD95/CD27, stem cell-like memory, regulatory, central memory and naive CD4+ cells were sorted. Germline CDR1 MGHDK, CDR2 SYGVNS. V shed 3 bases and J shed 7 bases, with 13 bases lying between them. This CDR3 has 14 amino acids. Every bit of the isolated RNA underwent reverse transcription, so sequencing read expressed TCRB transcripts. The table came from immunoSEQ multiplex PCR; TCRdb's copy has only in-frame clones and leaves some out. The sample consists of about 330,000 clones, 11% of them appearing once.

Sequencing was carried out using naive CD4+ T cells from blood. This receptor was identified in a woman aged 25 to 39 in good health. The chain uses TRBV25-1 and TRBJ2-1, with a weak D call TRBD2 (5 bases). CDR3 loop: CASSDRVGGNEQFF. CDR3 bases: TGTGCCAGCAGTGACCGAGTTGGCGGGAATGAGCAGTTCTTC.